The 26 T cell receptor beta chains below come from one sample, sequenced in a study of blood T cell repertoires in COVID-19. The repertoire was sequenced with immunoSEQ multiplex PCR; TCRdb's copy has only in-frame clones and lacks some. The profile shows 100,000 to 150,000 clones, 84% of them singletons. Source material: peripheral blood. The source is a woman aged 60-75 years with acute or convalescent COVID-19.

The V call is TRBV6-2 or TRBV6-3, the J call TRBJ2-7; 9 bases align to TRBD1. Losses at the gene ends were 4 bases for V and 6 bases for J; bases not matched to a gene: 10. The CDR3 is made up of 15 amino acids. Germline assignment: CDR1 MNHEY and CDR2 SVGEGT. The CDR3 loop reads CASSSVGTGLGEQYF. The CDR3 DNA follows: TGTGCCAGCAGTTCGGTAGGGACAGGGTTAGGCGAGCAGTACTTC.

The V gene is TRBV3-1 (or the pseudogene TRBV3-2), the J gene TRBJ2-3; D uncertain. Looked up from germline, CDR1 is LGHDT and CDR2 is YNNKEL (reference sequence). Trimming took 4 bases from V and 2 from J, leaving 10 bases between them. The CDR3 runs 14 residues. CDR3 DNA sequence: TGTGCCAGCAGCCCCGACAAAGACACAGATACGCAGTATTTT. Amino acid sequence: CASSPDKDTDTQYF.

The chain combines TRBV5-1 with TRBJ1-5; TRBD1 aligns across 9 bases. Trimming removed 2 bases from V and 4 bases from J; junction bases left unmatched: 4. The CDR3 is 15 amino acids. Germline V gene data show CDR1 as SGHRS and CDR2 as YFSETQ. The CDR3 loop reads CASSLGQGINQPQHF. CDR3 nucleotides: TGCGCCAGCAGCTTAGGACAGGGGATAAATCAGCCCCAGCATTTT.

The chain links TRBV9 to TRBJ2-1, with 7 bases matching TRBD1. Germline V CDR1 and CDR2: SGDLS, YYNGEE. The CDR3 is 13 residues long. With V trimmed by 7 bases and J by 5 bases, 6 bases remained unmatched. The CDR3 is CASGTVGNNEQFF. The DNA of the CDR3 is TGTGCCAGCGGGACAGTGGGTAACAATGAGCAGTTCTTC.

J is TRBJ2-3 and V is TRBV5-4; 10 nucleotides agree with TRBD2. J gave up 5 bases and V 2 bases, and 5 bases lay outside the gene matches. Germline assignment: CDR1 SGHNT and CDR2 YYREEE (reference sequence). This CDR3 contains 15 residues. The CDR3 nucleotides read TGTGCCAGCAGCTTAGCGGGGGGGCCGGGAGATACGCAGTATTTT. It encodes CASSLAGGPGDTQYF.

The chain recombines TRBV4-1 with TRBJ2-7; TRBD1 matches at 7 bases. CDR1 and CDR2 (germline): MGHRA, YSYEKL. Trimming at V came to 0 bases and at J to 5 bases, leaving 10 bases not matched to a gene. CDR3 size: 16 residues. The CDR3 region is CASSQDDRALWDEQYF. The CDR3 bases are TGCGCCAGCAGCCAAGACGACAGGGCACTGTGGGACGAGCAGTACTTC.

The J gene is TRBJ2-3, the V gene TRBV7-8, with TRBD2 identical over 9 bases. The CDR3 totals 17 residues. Germline V gene sequence: CDR1 SGHVS, CDR2 FQNEAQ. The J segment lost 3 bases and the V segment lost 0 bases, leaving 7 bases of the junction unmatched. The CDR3 DNA reads as TGTGCCAGCAGCTTAGCGCCGCTAGCGGGGCCTACAGATACGCAGTATTTT. Its translation: CASSLAPLAGPTDTQYF.

The CDR3 protein is CASSYRHPGTEAFF. CDR3 sequence (DNA): TGCGCCAGCAGCTACCGACACCCAGGCACTGAAGCTTTCTTT. The J gene is TRBJ1-1, the V gene TRBV5-1, with D unclear. The germline V gene has CDR1 SGHRS and CDR2 YFSETQ. This CDR3 comprises 14 residues. V was pared by 3 bases and J by 4 bases, with 13 bases between.

The V call is TRBV5-1, the J call TRBJ2-1, with a weak D call TRBD2 (5 bases). V lost 0 bases, J lost 0 bases, and 10 bases lay in between. Germline V gives CDR1 SGHRS, CDR2 YFSETQ. The CDR3 runs to 16 residues. The CDR3 loop reads CASSLVATGSYNEQFF. CDR3 bases: TGCGCCAGCAGCTTGGTAGCGACCGGCTCCTACAATGAGCAGTTCTTC.

As DNA, the CDR3 is TGTGCCAGTAGTATTAGAGCGGGAAAGGGAAGGGAAGCTTTCTTT. Residues: CASSIRAGKGREAFF. This sequence joins TRBV19 and TRBJ1-1; D is uncertain. This CDR3 contains 15 residues. With 3 bases removed from V and 8 bases from J, the gap between germline ends came to 19 bases. Germline CDR1 LNHDA, CDR2 SQIVND (reference sequence). Supplemented by reference TRBV19 and TRBJ1-1, the full variable domain reads DGGITQSPKYLFRKEGQNVTLSCEQNLNHDAMYWYRQDPGQGLRLIYYSQIVNDFQKGDIAEGYSVSREKKESFPLTVTSAQKNPTAFYLCASSIRAGKGREAFFGQGTRLTVV.

J is TRBJ1-5 and V is TRBV19; 8 nucleotides agree with TRBD1. The CDR3 loop spans 16 amino acids. Germline CDR1 LNHDA, CDR2 SQIVND (reference sequence). V was pared by 7 bases and J by 5 bases, with 13 bases of the junction left unmatched. The CDR3 DNA reads TGTGCCAGTAACCCCCGAGACAGGGGATGGTATCAGCCCCAGCATTTT. Its protein is CASNPRDRGWYQPQHF.

V gene TRBV30 combines with J gene TRBJ1-3, with D tentatively TRBD1 (6 bases). The V gene lost 3 bases and the J gene lost 1 base, with 13 bases spanning the gap. The CDR3 length is 15 residues. Germline-derived CDR1 and CDR2 are GTSNPN and SVGIG (reference sequence). CDR3 nucleotides: TGTGCCTGGAGCATTATAGGGGGTTCTGGAAACACCATATATTTT. The encoded protein is CAWSIIGGSGNTIYF.

The rearrangement links TRBV5-1 to TRBJ2-1; 12 nucleotides match TRBD2. Germline CDR1 reads SGHRS; CDR2 reads YFSETQ. J was trimmed by 7 bases and V by 0 bases; bases with no gene match: 5. The CDR3 runs 16 residues. CDR3 protein: CASSLVPTSGGNEQFF. The DNA of the CDR3 is TGCGCCAGCAGCTTGGTTCCGACTAGCGGGGGAAATGAGCAGTTCTTC.

This clone has only one observation. The chain links TRBV27 to TRBJ2-1; D not resolved. The V end lost 5 bases, the J end lost 7 bases, and 12 bases lay between the germline ends. Looked up from germline, CDR1 is MNHEY and CDR2 is SMNVEV (reference sequence). There are 13 residues in the CDR3. The CDR3 nucleotides read TGTGCCAGCAGTCGAGGTGCTTGGAATGAGCAGTTCTTC. Protein: CASSRGAWNEQFF.

In DNA, the CDR3 is TGTGCCAGCAGCGCCCCGGGACTTGAAGCTTTCTTT. Translated: CASSAPGLEAFF. The V gene is TRBV9, the J gene TRBJ1-1, with D perhaps TRBD1 (5 bases). Germline V CDR1 and CDR2: SGDLS, YYNGEE. V was cut by 3 bases and J by 7 bases, with 10 bases left in between. CDR3 size: 12 residues.

This clone appeared once. The chain has TRBV9 and TRBJ2-1; 7 bases map to TRBD1. Trimming at V came to 4 bases and at J to 0 bases, leaving 10 bases not matched to a gene. The CDR3 consists of 17 residues. The germline CDR1 and CDR2 sequences are SGDLS and YYNGEE. CDR3 sequence: CASSPRQGKSSYNEQFF. CDR3 in DNA: TGTGCCAGCAGCCCAAGACAGGGAAAGAGCTCCTACAATGAGCAGTTCTTC.

The chain is built from TRBV29-1 and TRBJ2-3, with D unclear. In germline, CDR1 is SQVTM, CDR2 ANQGSEA. Trimming stripped 4 bases from V and 3 bases from J, with 8 bases between. There are 12 residues in the CDR3. CDR3 coding DNA: TGCAGCGTTGGGCCAGCGACAGATACGCAGTATTTT. It translates to CSVGPATDTQYF.

In its sample, this clone was seen a few times. The chain combines TRBV4-1 with TRBJ2-5; unclear D gene. CDR1 is MGHRA and CDR2 is YSYEKL in the germline V gene. This CDR3 region has 13 residues. V was shortened by 1 base and J by 4 bases, with 7 bases between the two germline ends. The CDR3 DNA follows: TGCGCCAGCAGCCAAGCGTCTCCAGAGACCCAGTACTTC. This codes for CASSQASPETQYF.

The chain joins TRBV19 to TRBJ1-6; weak D call: TRBD1 (6 bases). Germline loops: CDR1 LNHDA, CDR2 SQIVND (reference sequence). V shed 6 bases and J shed 6 bases, with 15 bases lying between them. There are 15 residues in the CDR3. CDR3 sequence reads: CASRTLTGGNSPLHF. The CDR3 DNA reads as TGTGCCAGTAGAACCTTGACAGGTGGTAATTCACCCCTCCACTTT.

V is TRBV18 and J is TRBJ1-3, with unresolved D. The CDR3 spans 17 residues. Trimming removed 2 bases from V and 6 bases from J, with 20 bases in between. Germline CDR1 is KGHSH and CDR2 is LQKENI. The CDR3: CASSPSTTPLISNTIYF. The CDR3 nucleotides read TGTGCCAGCTCACCATCCACTACCCCTCTTATATCAAACACCATATATTTT. Full variable domain (rest looked up from reference TRBV18 and TRBJ1-3): NAGVMQNPRHLVRRRGQEARLRCSPMKGHSHVYWYRQLPEEGLKFMVYLQKENIIDESGMPKERFSAEFPKEGPSILRIQQVVRGDSAAYFCASSPSTTPLISNTIYFGEGSWLTVV.

The V gene is TRBV19, the J gene TRBJ2-1; 9 nucleotides align to TRBD1. The CDR3 contains 15 residues. Germline assignment: CDR1 LNHDA and CDR2 SQIVND (reference sequence). V gave up 8 bases and J gave up 5 bases; unmatched junction bases: 10. CDR3 amino acids: CASSIPGQGNNEQFF. The DNA for the CDR3 is TGTGCCAGTTCCATCCCGGGACAGGGAAACAATGAGCAGTTCTTC. The full variable domain, with the rest looked up from reference TRBV19 and TRBJ2-1, is DGGITQSPKYLFRKEGQNVTLSCEQNLNHDAMYWYRQDPGQGLRLIYYSQIVNDFQKGDIAEGYSVSREKKESFPLTVTSAQKNPTAFYLCASSIPGQGNNEQFFGPGTRLTVL.

The chain employs TRBV15 and TRBJ1-1; 8 positions match TRBD1. Germline CDR1 is LNHNV and CDR2 is YYDKDF (reference sequence). J lost 4 bases, V lost 1 base, and 5 bases had no gene match. The CDR3 contains 15 residues. The DNA of the CDR3 is TGTGCCACCAGCAGAGGGACAGGGTTGGGCACTGAAGCTTTCTTT. Translation gives CATSRGTGLGTEAFF.

The chain links TRBV7-9 to TRBJ1-1, with 8 bases identical to TRBD1. Trimming cost V 4 bases and J 9 bases; bases outside gene matches: 10. There are 14 residues in the CDR3. CDR1 and CDR2 from the germline V gene are SEHNR and FQNEAQ (reference sequence). CDR3 protein: CASSSFTGDRQAFF. The DNA of the CDR3 is TGTGCCAGCAGCTCGTTTACAGGGGACAGGCAAGCTTTCTTT. Full variable domain (outside the CDR3, taken from reference TRBV7-9 and TRBJ1-1): DTGVSQNPRHKITKRGQNVTFRCDPISEHNRLYWYRQTLGQGPEFLTYFQNEAQLEKSRLLSDRFSAERPKGSFSTLEIQRTEQGDSAMYLCASSSFTGDRQAFFGQGTRLTVV.

The rearrangement joins TRBV7-2 to TRBJ2-2; D not resolved. The CDR3 consists of 15 residues. Trimming left V 4 bases short and J 6 bases short, with 15 bases between. Germline loops: CDR1 SGHTA, CDR2 FQGNSA. The CDR3 protein is CASSSKVRRAGELFF. The CDR3 nucleotides are TGTGCCAGCAGCTCCAAAGTAAGGAGAGCCGGGGAGCTGTTTTTT.

The CDR3, as DNA: TGTGCCACCAGTGACCCGAATGGATCGAACAGGGGGCAAGGAGGGTACAATGAGCAGTTCTTC. Residues: CATSDPNGSNRGQGGYNEQFF. The chain employs TRBV24-1 and TRBJ2-1; 9 bases agree with TRBD1. After removal of 4 bases from V and 4 bases from J, the junction contained 22 bases not matched to a gene. This CDR3 contains 21 residues. CDR1 and CDR2 from the germline V gene are KGHDR and SFDVKD.

The V gene is TRBV2, the J gene TRBJ2-3, with 10 bases aligning to TRBD2. The J segment lost 4 bases and the V segment lost 6 bases, leaving 25 bases of the junction unmatched. In germline, CDR1 is SNHLY, CDR2 FYNNEI. The CDR3 runs 21 residues. The CDR3 region is CASSVTPSPSGGGMGADTQYF. CDR3 DNA sequence: TGTGCCAGCAGCGTCACTCCTTCCCCTAGCGGGGGAGGAATGGGGGCAGATACGCAGTATTTT.